These 30 T cell receptor beta chains came from one sample sequenced in a study of CD8 T cells in Susac syndrome. The RNA, about 0.5 to 1 ug, was put through reverse transcription using random hexamers. In TCRdb, the immunoSEQ multiplex PCR reads were re-called with MiXCR into one record per CDR3 protein. The sample has about 150,000 distinct CDR3 sequences, 85% to 95% seen once. Material for sequencing was CD4+ T cells from PBMCs. The receptors shown here come from a human donor with Susac syndrome.

This clonotype occurred once. V usage is TRBV9 and J usage is TRBJ1-1; no firm D call. The germline V and J ends were trimmed by 0 bases and 1 base, with 7 bases remaining between them. The CDR3 covers 14 residues. Germline V gives CDR1 SGDLS, CDR2 YYNGEE. The CDR3 reads CASSVVSRNTEAFF. CDR3 nucleotide sequence: TGTGCCAGCAGCGTAGTCAGCAGGAACACTGAAGCTTTCTTT.

The chain combines TRBV12-3 or TRBV12-4 with TRBJ1-4, with D unclear. V was shortened by 8 bases and J by 3 bases, with 13 bases between the two germline ends. This CDR3 contains 14 residues. The CDR3 region has the DNA TGTGCCAGCGCACAAGGGAATGCTAATGAAAAACTGTTTTTT. Amino acid sequence: CASAQGNANEKLFF.

V usage is TRBV3-1 and J usage is TRBJ1-2; D is perhaps TRBD1 (5 bases). CDR3 length equals 15 residues. The germline V gene has CDR1 LGHDT and CDR2 YNNKEL (reference sequence). Trimming took 4 bases from V and 6 from J, leaving 18 bases between them. CDR3 region: CASSPTRGAGNGYTF. CDR3 coding DNA: TGTGCCAGCAGCCCCACGAGGGGAGCGGGAAATGGCTACACCTTC.

The gene calls are TRBV12-3 or TRBV12-4 and TRBJ2-1; D is unclear. The CDR3 consists of 12 residues. V was cut by 3 bases and J by 7 bases, with 7 bases left in between. Here the CDR3 reads CASSLAANEQFF. CDR3 coding DNA: TGTGCCAGCAGTTTGGCGGCAAATGAGCAGTTCTTC.

The V gene is TRBV6-5, the J gene TRBJ1-1, with 8 bases fitting TRBD1. CDR1 is MNHEY, CDR2 SVGAGI, per germline. J gave up 11 bases and V 2 bases, and 10 bases lay outside the gene matches. This CDR3 comprises 14 residues. CDR3 nucleotide sequence: TGTGCCAGCAGTTACACTGGGACAGGCGGTTCGGCTTTCTTT. This codes for CASSYTGTGGSAFF.

The genes are TRBV5-1 and TRBJ1-6, with D hard to call. The CDR3 spans 14 residues. Deletions cut 2 bases from V and 7 bases from J, with 10 bases between. Germline CDR1 and CDR2: SGHRS and YFSETQ. The CDR3 DNA follows: TGCGCCAGCAGCTTTGGCGACGGAAATTCACCCCTCCACTTT. Amino acid sequence: CASSFGDGNSPLHF. Filled out from reference TRBV5-1 and TRBJ1-6, the complete variable domain reads KAGVTQTPRYLIKTRGQQVTLSCSPISGHRSVSWYQQTPGQGLQFLFEYFSETQRNKGNFPGRFSGRQFSNSRSEMNVSTLELGDSALYLCASSFGDGNSPLHFGNGTRLTVT.

This clonotype has a single count. The chain links TRBV3-1 to TRBJ1-1; D uncertain. Trimming removed 2 bases from V and 6 bases from J, with 16 bases in between. Germline-derived CDR1 and CDR2 are LGHDT and YNNKEL (reference sequence). The CDR3 sequence is 15 residues long. CDR3 protein: CASSQRGGLNAEAFF. The CDR3 DNA reads TGTGCCAGCAGCCAACGGGGAGGGCTGAATGCTGAAGCTTTCTTT.

This chain joins TRBV18 and TRBJ1-1; D perhaps matches TRBD1 (5 bases). V was shortened by 1 base and J by 5 bases, with 17 bases between the two germline ends. The germline gives CDR1 KGHSH, CDR2 LQKENI. The CDR3 length is 16 residues. This CDR3 is CASSPLPPAGSTEAFF. Written as DNA, the CDR3 is TGTGCCAGCTCACCACTTCCCCCGGCAGGGAGTACTGAAGCTTTCTTT. Full variable domain (missing parts from reference TRBV18 and TRBJ1-1): NAGVMQNPRHLVRRRGQEARLRCSPMKGHSHVYWYRQLPEEGLKFMVYLQKENIIDESGMPKERFSAEFPKEGPSILRIQQVVRGDSAAYFCASSPLPPAGSTEAFFGQGTRLTVV.

The V call is TRBV6-2 or TRBV6-3, the J call TRBJ2-7, with 11 positions matching TRBD1. The CDR3 covers 14 residues. With 5 bases clipped from V and 5 bases from J, the junction kept 5 bases outside the gene matches. Germline V gene sequence: CDR1 MNHEY, CDR2 SVGEGT. The CDR3 reads CASSPGQGADEQYF. CDR3 bases: TGTGCCAGCAGTCCCGGACAGGGGGCGGACGAGCAGTACTTC.

The rearrangement joins TRBV6-6 to TRBJ2-7; 7 positions agree with TRBD1. The ends lost 4 bases at V and 3 bases at J; junction bases unmatched: 9. Germline loops: CDR1 MNHNY, CDR2 SVGAGI (reference sequence). This CDR3 is 15 amino acids long. The CDR3 region is CASSFPGTDVYEQYF. CDR3 coding DNA: TGTGCCAGCAGTTTCCCCGGGACAGATGTCTACGAGCAGTACTTC.

The chain couples TRBV25-1 to TRBJ2-7, with a possible D match to TRBD1 (5 bases). From germline, CDR1 is MGHDK and CDR2 SYGVNS. Deletions cut 3 bases from V and 3 bases from J, with 15 bases between. CDR3 size: 15 residues. CDR3: CASSEDTVGDYEQYF. The DNA for the CDR3 is TGTGCCAGCAGTGAGGACACAGTCGGCGACTACGAGCAGTACTTC.

The chain employs TRBV15 and TRBJ1-4, with a weak D call TRBD1 (5 bases). Germline V lookup: CDR1 LNHNV, CDR2 YYDKDF (reference sequence). V was clipped by 4 bases and J by 7 bases, with 16 bases between them. This CDR3 is built from 15 residues. CDR3: CATSNEQAGGEKLFF. CDR3 coding DNA: TGTGCCACCAGCAACGAGCAGGCTGGGGGTGAAAAACTGTTTTTT.

This clonotype was detected only a few times. The chain employs TRBV7-6 and TRBJ2-2; no firm D call. V lost 2 bases to trimming and J lost 6 bases, with 7 bases between them. The CDR3 is made up of 13 amino acids. Germline V gene lookup returns CDR1 SGHVS and CDR2 FNYEAQ. The CDR3 sequence is CASSLRQSGELFF. DNA for the CDR3: TGTGCCAGCAGCTTAAGACAATCCGGGGAGCTGTTTTTT.

J is TRBJ1-1 and V is TRBV2, with 8 positions matching TRBD1. The CDR3 is made up of 14 amino acids. Unmatched junction bases numbered 5, after V lost 6 bases and J lost 2 bases. Germline V lookup: CDR1 SNHLY, CDR2 FYNNEI. This CDR3 is CASRPDRGNTEAFF. For the CDR3, the DNA is TGTGCCAGCAGACCCGACAGGGGTAACACTGAAGCTTTCTTT. The full variable domain, completed using reference TRBV2 and TRBJ1-1, is EPEVTQTPSHQVTQMGQEVILRCVPISNHLYFYWYRQILGQKVEFLVSFYNNEISEKSEIFDDQFSVERPDGSNFTLKIRSTKLEDSAMYFCASRPDRGNTEAFFGQGTRLTVV.

The chain recombines TRBV10-3 with TRBJ1-1, with 7 nucleotides matching TRBD1. Trimming took 9 bases from V and 4 from J; bases not matched to a gene: 8. The germline V gene encodes CDR1 ENHRY and CDR2 SYGVKD. The CDR3 runs 13 residues. The DNA for the CDR3 is TGTGCCATAGAGACAGGGTCGGGCACTGAAGCTTTCTTT. Amino acid sequence: CAIETGSGTEAFF.

This rearrangement joins TRBV20-1 to TRBJ2-5, with 11 bases fitting TRBD2. Germline CDR1 is DFQATT and CDR2 is SNEGSKA (reference sequence). Trimming removed 7 bases from V and 7 bases from J; junction bases left unmatched: 11. CDR3 size: 14 residues. The DNA for the CDR3 is TGCAGTGGCAATAGCGGGGGGGCCGCAGGGACCCAGTACTTC. It specifies CSGNSGGAAGTQYF.

This chain connects TRBV5-4 to TRBJ2-1; D is possibly TRBD1 or TRBD2 (5 bases each). The germline gives CDR1 SGHNT, CDR2 YYREEE (reference sequence). V gave up 3 bases and J gave up 4 bases, with 14 bases separating them. The CDR3 has 15 residues. The CDR3 region is CASSSPGREYNEQFF. The CDR3 DNA reads as TGTGCCAGCAGCTCCCCGGGCAGGGAGTACAATGAGCAGTTCTTC.

The J gene is TRBJ2-7, the V gene TRBV12-3 or TRBV12-4; 12 nucleotides align to TRBD2. This CDR3 is 14 amino acids long. Unmatched junction bases numbered 4, after V lost 6 bases and J lost 4 bases. The DNA for the CDR3 is TGTGCCAGCAGGCTAGCGGGGGGGCCATACGAGCAGTACTTC. This encodes CASRLAGGPYEQYF.

V usage is TRBV13 and J usage is TRBJ1-2, with D possibly TRBD1 on 6 matching bases. Trimming took 5 bases from V and 6 from J, leaving 10 bases between them. This CDR3 is 12 amino acids long. In germline, CDR1 is PRHDT, CDR2 FYEKMQ (reference sequence). CDR3 sequence (DNA): TGTGCCAGCAGCCTCGACAGGAATGGCTACACCTTC. Protein product: CASSLDRNGYTF.

The chain joins TRBV20-1 to TRBJ2-1, with TRBD2 matching over 14 bases. Losses at the gene ends were 6 bases for V and 2 bases for J; bases not matched to a gene: 3. From germline, CDR1 is DFQATT and CDR2 SNEGSKA (reference sequence). The CDR3 length is 15 residues. The CDR3 spells CSARLAGGPYNEQFF. CDR3 nucleotide sequence: TGCAGTGCCCGACTAGCGGGGGGGCCCTACAATGAGCAGTTCTTC.

The V call is TRBV20-1, the J call TRBJ2-1; TRBD2 matches at 9 bases. Germline V gene data show CDR1 as DFQATT and CDR2 as SNEGSKA (reference sequence). V dropped 7 bases and J dropped 6; count of bases not matched to a gene: 7. This CDR3 is 13 amino acids long. CDR3 sequence: CSVRAGGLNEQFF. Written as DNA, the CDR3 is TGCAGTGTTCGAGCGGGGGGCCTCAATGAGCAGTTCTTC.

V and J are TRBV20-1 and TRBJ2-4; tentative D call: TRBD1 (5 bases). This CDR3 is 13 amino acids long. The germline CDR1 and CDR2 sequences are DFQATT and SNEGSKA (reference sequence). The V end lost 6 bases, the J end lost 2 bases, and 11 bases lay between the germline ends. This chain's CDR3 is CSASQGSKNIQYF. CDR3 nucleotide sequence: TGCAGTGCCAGCCAGGGATCCAAAAACATTCAGTACTTC.

The genes are TRBV18 and TRBJ1-6; D is uncertain. Germline assignment: CDR1 KGHSH and CDR2 LQKENI. V lost 3 bases, J lost 9 bases, and 9 bases lay in between. The CDR3 sequence is 13 residues long. CDR3 amino acids: CASSPGGSSPLHF. In nucleotides, the CDR3 is TGTGCCAGCTCACCGGGAGGATCTTCACCCCTCCACTTT.

The chain joins TRBV6-5 to TRBJ1-4; D remains unclear. Germline V CDR1 and CDR2: MNHEY, SVGAGI. V was cut by 4 bases and J by 5 bases, with 14 bases left in between. The CDR3 has 15 residues. The CDR3 sequence: CASSSFKTGNEKLFF. Written as DNA, the CDR3 is TGTGCCAGCAGTTCCTTCAAGACGGGGAATGAAAAACTGTTTTTT.

This sequence joins TRBV3-1 and TRBJ1-2, with 7 bases matching TRBD1. The CDR3 length is 15 residues. J gave up 1 base and V 6 bases, and 8 bases lay outside the gene matches. Per germline, CDR1 LGHDT and CDR2 YNNKEL (reference sequence). CDR3 region: CASSYSRGYNYGYTF. For the CDR3, the DNA is TGTGCCAGCAGTTACAGCAGGGGGTATAACTATGGCTACACCTTC.

The chain combines TRBV19 with TRBJ2-4; the D gene is possibly TRBD1 (6 bases). The ends were cut back, 4 bases at V and 3 bases at J, with 13 bases in the middle. The germline V gene has CDR1 LNHDA and CDR2 SQIVND (reference sequence). This CDR3 contains 15 residues. CDR3 DNA: TGTGCCAGTAGTACGAGCAGGGGCAACAAAAACATTCAGTACTTC. Its translation is CASSTSRGNKNIQYF.

The CDR3 loop reads CASSPLDRVDYGYTF. The CDR3 nucleotides are TGTGCCAGCTCACCCCTCGACAGGGTGGACTATGGCTACACCTTC. The chain links TRBV18 to TRBJ1-2, with TRBD1 identical over 7 bases. CDR1 and CDR2 from the germline V gene are KGHSH and LQKENI. The CDR3 covers 15 residues. The ends lost 3 bases at V and 3 bases at J; junction bases unmatched: 7.

V is TRBV15 and J is TRBJ2-1; weak D call: TRBD2 (7 bases). Between the trimmed V and J ends, which lost 5 bases and 3 bases, there was a span of 17 bases. The CDR3 sequence is 16 residues long. The V gene's germline CDR1 is LNHNV and CDR2 YYDKDF (reference sequence). This CDR3 is CATSPSVRGGYNEQFF. Written as DNA, the CDR3 is TGTGCCACCAGCCCTTCGGTGAGGGGGGGCTACAATGAGCAGTTCTTC.

The chain carries TRBV3-1 and TRBJ2-5; possible D gene TRBD2, 6 bases. CDR1 LGHDT and CDR2 YNNKEL come from the germline V gene (reference sequence). Trimming took off 4 bases at V and 1 base at J, with 10 bases between the two ends. CDR3 length: 14 amino acids. For the CDR3, the DNA is TGTGCCAGCAGCCGACTAGGTAGCCAAGAGACCCAGTACTTC. Translating it yields CASSRLGSQETQYF.

The chain employs TRBV12-3 or TRBV12-4 and TRBJ2-1; 14 bases map to TRBD2. V dropped 6 bases and J dropped 4; count of bases not matched to a gene: 8. The CDR3 contains 17 residues. The chain's CDR3 is CASSYGLAGGEYNEQFF. CDR3 nucleotide sequence: TGTGCCAGCAGCTACGGACTAGCGGGGGGAGAATACAATGAGCAGTTCTTC.